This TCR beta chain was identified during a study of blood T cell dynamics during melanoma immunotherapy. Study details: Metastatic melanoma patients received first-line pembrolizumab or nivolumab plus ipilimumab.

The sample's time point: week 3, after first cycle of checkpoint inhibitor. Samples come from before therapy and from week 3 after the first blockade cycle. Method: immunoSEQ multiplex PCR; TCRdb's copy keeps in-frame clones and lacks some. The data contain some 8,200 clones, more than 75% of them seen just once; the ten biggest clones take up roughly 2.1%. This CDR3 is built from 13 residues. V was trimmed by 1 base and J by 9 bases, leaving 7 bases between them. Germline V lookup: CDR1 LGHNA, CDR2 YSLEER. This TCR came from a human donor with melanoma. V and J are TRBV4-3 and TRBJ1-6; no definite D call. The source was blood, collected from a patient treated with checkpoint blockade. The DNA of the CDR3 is TGCGCCAGCAGCCAAGTGTGGGCTTCACCCCTCCACTTT. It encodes CASSQVWASPLHF.